This TCR beta chain was profiled in a study of blood T cell repertoires in COVID-19. Method: immunoSEQ multiplex PCR; TCRdb's copy keeps in-frame clones and lacks some. The sample has 200,000 to 300,000 clones, 70% to 90% seen once. CDR1 MGHRA and CDR2 YSYEKL come from the germline V gene. The CDR3 sequence is 17 residues long. Trimming took off 3 bases at V and 1 base at J, with 19 bases between the two ends. This receptor was identified in a man aged 25 to 40 with active or convalescent COVID-19. The sample was peripheral blood. The chain joins TRBV4-1 to TRBJ2-7; D possibly corresponds to TRBD2 (5 bases). This CDR3 is CASSQVLTGSRSYEQYF. The CDR3 bases are TGCGCCAGCAGCCAGGTACTGACGGGAAGCAGATCCTACGAGCAGTACTTC.